This T cell receptor beta chain derives from a study of blood T cell repertoires in COVID-19. Across the study: The origin of the acute and convalescent COVID-19 samples was the United States, Italy and Spain. Sources were T cells, B-cell-depleted T cells, or PBMCs; the material itself was cDNA or gDNA.

Germline V lookup: CDR1 SNHLY, CDR2 FYNNEI. Losses at the gene ends were 2 bases for V and 2 bases for J; bases not matched to a gene: 8. The CDR3 is 16 amino acids. Per the original data handling: Using reference gene primer amplification, nucleated cell counts were estimated. Measured with immunoSEQ multiplex PCR; TCRdb has only the in-frame clones, and not every one. That table gives V, J and clone size, and the DNA gave D and trimming. The table lists some 300,000 clones, around four fifths of them singletons. The TCR was taken from a woman aged 45-60 years with active or convalescent COVID-19. The specimen sequenced was peripheral blood. This sequence joins TRBV2 and TRBJ2-5; TRBD1 aligns across 7 bases. The CDR3 DNA reads TGTGCCAGCAGTGAAATAGGGGGCCTACCTCAAGAGACCCAGTACTTC. This codes for CASSEIGGLPQETQYF.